The T cell receptor beta chain described here comes from a study of T cells expressing NK-cell markers. CDR3 size: 16 residues. CDR1 and CDR2 (germline): LGHNA, YNFKEQ. TCRdb reprocessed the 5' RACE reads, with one entry per CDR3 protein and no DNA. The record lists some 340,000 distinct CDR3 sequences, of which the ten most abundant hold around 4.9%. The sample comprised blood T cells: a sorted CD56 or NKG2C T cell subset, CD4+ or CD8+ T cells, or bulk PBMC T cells (not recorded which). The origin of this receptor is a man aged 18-70 years in good health. The chain combines TRBV4-2 with TRBJ2-5; TCRdb lists TRBD2, though no DNA is available to test this call. The CDR3 loop is CASSQGLAGGGETQYF.